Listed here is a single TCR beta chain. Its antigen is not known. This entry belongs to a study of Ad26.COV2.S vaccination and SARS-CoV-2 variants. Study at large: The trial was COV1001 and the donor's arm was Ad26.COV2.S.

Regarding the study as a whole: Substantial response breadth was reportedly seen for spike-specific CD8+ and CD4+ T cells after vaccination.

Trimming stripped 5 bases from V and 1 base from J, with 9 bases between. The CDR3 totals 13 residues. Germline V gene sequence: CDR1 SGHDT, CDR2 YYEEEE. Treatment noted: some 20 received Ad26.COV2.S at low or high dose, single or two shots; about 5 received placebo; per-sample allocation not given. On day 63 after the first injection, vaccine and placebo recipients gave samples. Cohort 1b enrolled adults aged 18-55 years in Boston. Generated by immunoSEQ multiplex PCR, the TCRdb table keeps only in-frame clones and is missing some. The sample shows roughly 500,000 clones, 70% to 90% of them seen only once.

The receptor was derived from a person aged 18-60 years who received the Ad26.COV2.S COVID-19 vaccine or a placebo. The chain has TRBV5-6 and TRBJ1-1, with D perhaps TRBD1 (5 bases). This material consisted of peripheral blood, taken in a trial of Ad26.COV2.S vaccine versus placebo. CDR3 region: CASRGGGNTEAFF. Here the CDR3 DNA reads TGTGCCAGCAGGGGCGGGGGGAACACTGAAGCTTTCTTT.